The TCR beta chain under discussion was sequenced for a study of vaccination and CD4 T cells after COVID-19 (dated by TCRdb to the early 2020s). The study in broad terms: Convalescent patients had a positive SARS-CoV-2 result on nasal swab PCR, and of these patients, fewer than ten had mild disease and one had severe disease. In the convalescent cohort there were six males and four females, among whom were two Hispanic individuals, seven Caucasians, two Asians and one multiracial person. Participants got two doses of the Pfizer-BioNTech BNT162b2 vaccine (n=8) or two doses of the Moderna mRNA-1273 vaccine (n=2). Post-COVID blood samples from convalescent patients were collected a median of around 100 days after diagnosis, with a range of 35 to 161 days. Post-vaccine blood samples were obtained a median of around 67 days after the second vaccine dose, with a range of roughly 13 to 250 days. The cultures were stimulated with overlapping spike peptide pools from SARS-CoV-2 and from the common cold coronaviruses HCoV-NL63, HCoV-OC43 and HCoV-229E. Control cultures used a CEFX viral epitope pool as positive control, an HIV-1 Nef peptide pool as negative control, or no peptide. In 10 COVID-19 convalescent patients and several infection-naive healthy vaccine recipients, researchers compared the spike-specific CD4+ TCR repertoire from before mRNA vaccination with the repertoire from after.

What the treatment or condition label conveys for this sample: roughly nine-day PBMC culture with coronavirus spike peptide pools or control peptides (ViraFEST assay). The study used the ViraFEST assay, which expanded antigen-specific T cells with peptide pools and then identified expanded clonotypes by TCR sequencing. Positive SARS-CoV-2 PCR tests in the convalescent patients dated from March to December 2020, before Alpha, Beta and Delta variants emerged in the United States. Two million PBMCs per well were cultured in IMDM with approximately 4.9% human AB serum and approximately 10 IU/ml IL-2, plus 10 ug/ml peptide pools. On days 3 and 7, half of the culture medium was replaced with fresh IL-2-containing medium. Once the cells had been in culture for roughly 11 days, the EasySep CD4+ T cell isolation kit was used to isolate CD4+ T cells by negative selection. PBMCs were separated from whole blood using Ficoll-Paque Plus gradient centrifugation and then either used fresh or cryopreserved at -140C. Triplicate wells were generally used for each culture condition.

This clonotype was observed a few times. No antigen is known for it. There are no base qualities to consult, and no much larger clone falls within one base. Library creation used PCR. At the Johns Hopkins FTIC core, DNA from the cultured CD4+ T cells underwent TCR sequencing with the Oncomine TCR Beta short-read assay. The QIAamp micro DNA kit was used to extract genomic DNA from the cultured CD4+ T cells. The Oncomine TCR Beta libraries from cultured CD4+ T cells were pooled using unique dual indexes and then sequenced on an Illumina iSeq 100. The source study handled its data this way. Non-productive sequences were removed, and CDR3s not starting with C, not ending with F or W, or shorter than 7 amino acids were discarded. Antigen-specific clonotypes were identified using the MANAFEST web application through comparison of peptide-stimulated wells with reference and other culture wells. For a clone to be called positive, the clone needed an FDR below 0.05, an odds ratio above 5, and a productive frequency above 0.1% in at least two of three replicate wells. Clonotypes that were significantly expanded in both SARS-CoV-2 spike wells and at least one common cold coronavirus spike condition were defined as cross-reactive. CDR3 homology was assessed with Levenshtein distances (stringdist) and unrooted phylogenetic trees (ape) in R version 3.6.1. Using fastp trimming at Q25 and MiXCR clonotype assembly, TCRdb reanalyzed the public sequencing data and kept in-frame beta chains. Merged by CDR3 protein, the rows form single entries marked with the most common genes and DNA. TCRdb assigned the V and J calls; the authors' analysis was not used. This sample comprises 15,000 to 20,000 distinct CDR3 sequences, roughly half of them detected only once. Around 9.5% of the sample is taken by the ten largest.

The CDR3 numbers 13 residues from cysteine through phenylalanine. Of the read, only the CDR3 DNA is kept; its 39 bases are in frame from base 1. CDR1 and CDR2, per the germline V gene, are SGHTA and FQGNSA. Between the V and J ends, shortened by 5 bases and 6 bases respectively, the junction contains 11 bases. Study-wide findings and limitations: In convalescent patients, a median 86.3% of post-vaccine SARS-CoV-2-reactive clones were detected only after vaccination, and vaccine-specific priming was suggested by this finding. In convalescent patients, nearly all vaccine-specific clones (304 of 307) were found to be mono-reactive for SARS-CoV-2 spike rather than cross-reactive with common cold coronaviruses. The median number of SARS-CoV-2-reactive clonotypes rose from about 19 after infection to roughly 38 after vaccination, but the change was not significant. The study included relatively few convalescent patients and did not analyze early timepoints after natural infection.

The sample taken for sequencing was CD4+ T cells from blood, cultured in vitro. The chain is encoded by TRBV7-2 joined to TRBJ1-5; tentative D gene TRBD1, with 6 bases matching. This clonotype was sampled from a human donor who had recovered from COVID-19. The nucleotides are TGTGCCAGCAGCCCTCAAGGGGGTCAGCCCCAGCATTTT. The encoded protein is CASSPQGGQPQHF.